This T cell receptor beta chain was captured in a study of CD8+CD57+ T cells in acquired aplastic anemia. Whole-study context: The DNA of sorted CD4+ and CD8+ cells averaged approximately 3.3 ug. Study conclusions and caveats: Patients shared around 30 CD8+ CDR3 sequences with controls.

The CDR3 sequence is 15 residues long. V gave up 2 bases and J gave up 3 bases, with 13 bases separating them. Germline V gene data show CDR1 as SEHNR and CDR2 as FQNEAQ (reference sequence). The use of genomic DNA as template underpinned the TCR beta VDJ and CDR3 profiling. MiXCR was run by TCRdb on the reads, yielding one entry per CDR3 protein. The repertoire holds just over 400,000 distinct CDR3 sequences, with around 72% as singletons. Comment on this clonotype: The target antigen is unknown.

The sequence was collected from a human donor in good health, serving as a control. V usage is TRBV7-9 and J usage is TRBJ1-1; maybe TRBD1 (6 bases). The source material was sorted CD4+, CD8+, or CD8+CD57+ T cells (not recorded which) from PBMCs. CDR3 loop: CASSLPSGGHTEAFF. The CDR3 DNA reads TGTGCCAGCAGCTTACCCTCGGGGGGGCACACTGAAGCTTTCTTT.